In this sample, the clone carrying this TCR beta chain turned up a few times. What it recognizes is unknown. This entry belongs to a study of identical twins. Each CDR3 protein is one row after TCRdb ran MiXCR on the 5' RACE reads. There are about 1.7 million distinct CDR3 sequences in the sample; about 32% occur only once, and about 0.27% lies in the top ten. Regarding the study as a whole: Twin sharing of out-of-frame TCR alpha was underestimated by models in monozygotic pairs. The authors drew conclusions from cross-sectional statistical analysis rather than following the same donors.

Trimming left V 0 bases short and J 4 bases short, with 10 bases between. The CDR3 extends over 15 amino acids. The germline gives CDR1 LGHDT, CDR2 YNNKEL (reference sequence). This chain uses TRBV3-1 with TRBJ2-1; D gene uncertain. The source is a newborn girl in good health. Material for sequencing was cord blood. The CDR3: CASSQDSSRYNEQFF. In DNA, the CDR3 is TGTGCCAGCAGCCAAGATTCGAGCCGGTACAATGAGCAGTTCTTC.